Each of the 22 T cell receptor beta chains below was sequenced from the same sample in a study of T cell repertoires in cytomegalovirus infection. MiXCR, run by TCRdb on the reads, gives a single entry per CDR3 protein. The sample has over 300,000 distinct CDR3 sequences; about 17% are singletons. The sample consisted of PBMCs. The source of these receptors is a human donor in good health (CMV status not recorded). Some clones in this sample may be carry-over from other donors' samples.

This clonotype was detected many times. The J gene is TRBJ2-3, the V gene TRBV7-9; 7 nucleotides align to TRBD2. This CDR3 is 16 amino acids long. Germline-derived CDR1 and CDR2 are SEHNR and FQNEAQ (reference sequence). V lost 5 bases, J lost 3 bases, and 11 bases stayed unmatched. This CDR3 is CASSLTSYSLTDTQYF. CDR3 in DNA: TGTGCCAGCAGCCTGACTAGCTATTCTCTGACAGATACGCAGTATTTT.

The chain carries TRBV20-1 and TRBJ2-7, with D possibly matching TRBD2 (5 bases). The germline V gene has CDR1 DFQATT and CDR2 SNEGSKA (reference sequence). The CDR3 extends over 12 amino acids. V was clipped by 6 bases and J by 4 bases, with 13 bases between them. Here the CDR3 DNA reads TGCAGTGCGCGGGCCCGCCAATACGAGCAGTACTTC. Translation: CSARARQYEQYF.

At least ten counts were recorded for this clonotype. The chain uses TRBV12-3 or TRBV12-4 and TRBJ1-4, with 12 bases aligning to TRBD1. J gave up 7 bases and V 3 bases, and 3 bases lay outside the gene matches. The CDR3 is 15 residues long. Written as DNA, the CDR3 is TGTGCCAGCAGTTTGTTGGGACAGGGGGCTGAAAAACTGTTTTTT. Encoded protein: CASSLLGQGAEKLFF.

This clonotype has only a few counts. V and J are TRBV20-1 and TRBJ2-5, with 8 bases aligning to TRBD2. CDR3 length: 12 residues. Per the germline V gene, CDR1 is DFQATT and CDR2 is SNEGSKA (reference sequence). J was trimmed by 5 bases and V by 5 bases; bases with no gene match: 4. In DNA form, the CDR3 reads TGCAGTGCTGCCCGGGGGGGGGAGACCCAGTACTTC. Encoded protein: CSAARGGETQYF.

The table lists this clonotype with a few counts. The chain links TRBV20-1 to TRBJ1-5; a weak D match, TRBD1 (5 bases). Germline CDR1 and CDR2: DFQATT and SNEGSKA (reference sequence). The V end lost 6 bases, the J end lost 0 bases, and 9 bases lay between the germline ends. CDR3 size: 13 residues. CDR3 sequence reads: CSARDFSNQPQHF. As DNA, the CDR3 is TGCAGTGCGAGGGACTTTAGCAATCAGCCCCAGCATTTT.

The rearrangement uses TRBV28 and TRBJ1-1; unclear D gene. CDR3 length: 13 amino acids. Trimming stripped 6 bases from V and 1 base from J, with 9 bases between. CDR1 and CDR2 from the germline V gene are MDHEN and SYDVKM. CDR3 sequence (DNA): TGTGCCAGCAGGAAGAGACAGAACACTGAAGCTTTCTTT. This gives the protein CASRKRQNTEAFF.

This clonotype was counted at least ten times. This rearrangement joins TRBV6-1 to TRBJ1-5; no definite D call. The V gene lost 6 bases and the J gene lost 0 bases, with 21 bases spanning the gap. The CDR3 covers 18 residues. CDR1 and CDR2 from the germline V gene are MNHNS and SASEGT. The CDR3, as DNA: TGTGCCAGCAGACCCGTCCCTGGACGTGACAATAGCAATCAGCCCCAGCATTTT. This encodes CASRPVPGRDNSNQPQHF.

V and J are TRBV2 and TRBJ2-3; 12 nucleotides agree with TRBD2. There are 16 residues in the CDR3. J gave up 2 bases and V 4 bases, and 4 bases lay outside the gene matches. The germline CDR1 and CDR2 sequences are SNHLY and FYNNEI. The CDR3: CASSAWTSGDTDTQYF. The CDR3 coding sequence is TGTGCCAGCAGTGCCTGGACTAGCGGGGACACAGATACGCAGTATTTT.

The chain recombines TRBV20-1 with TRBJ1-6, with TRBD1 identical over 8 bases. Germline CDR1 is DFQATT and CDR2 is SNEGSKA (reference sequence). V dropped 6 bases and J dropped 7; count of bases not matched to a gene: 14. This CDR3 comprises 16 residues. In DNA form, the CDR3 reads TGCAGTGCCAGACTCAAGACAGGGGCAGGGAATTCACCCCTCCACTTT. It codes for CSARLKTGAGNSPLHF.

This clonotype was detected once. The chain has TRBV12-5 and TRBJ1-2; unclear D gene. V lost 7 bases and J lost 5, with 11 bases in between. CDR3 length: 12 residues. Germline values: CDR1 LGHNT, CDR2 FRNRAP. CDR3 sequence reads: CASVFGGYGYTF. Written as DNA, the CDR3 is TGTGCTAGTGTATTTGGTGGATATGGCTACACCTTC.

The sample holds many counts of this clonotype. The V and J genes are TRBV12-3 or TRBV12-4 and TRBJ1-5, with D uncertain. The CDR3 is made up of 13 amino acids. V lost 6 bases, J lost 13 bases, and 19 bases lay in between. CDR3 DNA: TGTGCCAGCAGCTCCGTGGAAAGGGCCCCGCAGCATTTT. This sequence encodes CASSSVERAPQHF.

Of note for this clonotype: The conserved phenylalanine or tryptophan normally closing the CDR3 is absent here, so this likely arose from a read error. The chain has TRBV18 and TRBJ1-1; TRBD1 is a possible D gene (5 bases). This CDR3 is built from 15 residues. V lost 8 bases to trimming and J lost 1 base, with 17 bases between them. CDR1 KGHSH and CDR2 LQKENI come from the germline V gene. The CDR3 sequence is CASPKTGGGNTEAFL. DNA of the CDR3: TGTGCCAGCCCAAAGACGGGCGGGGGGAACACTGAAGCTTTCCTT.

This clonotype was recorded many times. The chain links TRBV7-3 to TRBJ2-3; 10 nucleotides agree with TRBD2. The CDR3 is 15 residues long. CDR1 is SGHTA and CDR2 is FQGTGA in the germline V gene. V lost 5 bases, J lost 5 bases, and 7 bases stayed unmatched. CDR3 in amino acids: CASSPAGGSGDTQYF. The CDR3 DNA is TGTGCCAGCAGCCCAGCGGGGGGGTCTGGAGATACGCAGTATTTT. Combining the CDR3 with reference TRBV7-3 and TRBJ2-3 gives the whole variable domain GAGVSQTPSNKVTEKGKYVELRCDPISGHTALYWYRQSLGQGPEFLIYFQGTGAADDSGLPNDRFFAVRPEGSVSTLKIQRTERGDSAVYLCASSPAGGSGDTQYFGPGTRLTVL.

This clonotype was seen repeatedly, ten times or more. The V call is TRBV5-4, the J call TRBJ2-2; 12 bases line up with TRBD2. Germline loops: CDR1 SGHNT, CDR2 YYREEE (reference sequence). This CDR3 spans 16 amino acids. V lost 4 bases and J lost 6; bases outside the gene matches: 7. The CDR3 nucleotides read TGTGCCAGCAGCGCATCTAGCGGGGGGGTGTCCGGGGAGCTGTTTTTT. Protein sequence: CASSASSGGVSGELFF.

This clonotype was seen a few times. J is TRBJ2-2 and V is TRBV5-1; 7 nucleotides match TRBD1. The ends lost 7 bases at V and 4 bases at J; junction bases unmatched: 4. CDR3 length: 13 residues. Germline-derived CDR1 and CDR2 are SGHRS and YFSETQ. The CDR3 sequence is CASRGQATGELFF. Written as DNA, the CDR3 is TGCGCCAGCCGTGGACAGGCCACCGGGGAGCTGTTTTTT. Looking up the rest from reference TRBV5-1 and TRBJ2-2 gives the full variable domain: KAGVTQTPRYLIKTRGQQVTLSCSPISGHRSVSWYQQTPGQGLQFLFEYFSETQRNKGNFPGRFSGRQFSNSRSEMNVSTLELGDSALYLCASRGQATGELFFGEGSRLTVL.

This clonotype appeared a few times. CDR3 bases: TGTGCCACCAGTGACCCCGGACATCCTGAGCAGTTCTTC. Translation gives CATSDPGHPEQFF. This chain links TRBV24-1 with TRBJ2-1, with D perhaps TRBD1 (5 bases). Looked up from germline, CDR1 is KGHDR and CDR2 is SFDVKD. The CDR3 length is 13 residues. V was pared by 4 bases and J by 9 bases, with 12 bases between.

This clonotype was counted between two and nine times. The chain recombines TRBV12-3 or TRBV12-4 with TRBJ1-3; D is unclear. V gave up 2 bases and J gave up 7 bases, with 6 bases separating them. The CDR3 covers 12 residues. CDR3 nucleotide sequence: TGTGCCAGCAGTTTAAACCGGAACACCATATATTTT. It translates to CASSLNRNTIYF.

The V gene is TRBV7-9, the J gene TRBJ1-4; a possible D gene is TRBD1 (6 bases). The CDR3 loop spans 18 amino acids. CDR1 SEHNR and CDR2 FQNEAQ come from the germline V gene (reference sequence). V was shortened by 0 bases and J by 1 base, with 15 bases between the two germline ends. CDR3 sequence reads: CASSLADSASGTNEKLFF. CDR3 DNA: TGTGCCAGCAGCTTAGCGGACAGCGCCTCGGGAACTAATGAAAAACTGTTTTTT.

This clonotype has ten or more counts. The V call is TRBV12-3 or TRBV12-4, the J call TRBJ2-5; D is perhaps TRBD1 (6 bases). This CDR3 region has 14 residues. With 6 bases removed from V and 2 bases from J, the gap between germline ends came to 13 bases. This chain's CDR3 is CASRTSGVQETQYF. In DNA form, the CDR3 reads TGTGCCAGCAGGACCTCAGGGGTACAAGAGACCCAGTACTTC.

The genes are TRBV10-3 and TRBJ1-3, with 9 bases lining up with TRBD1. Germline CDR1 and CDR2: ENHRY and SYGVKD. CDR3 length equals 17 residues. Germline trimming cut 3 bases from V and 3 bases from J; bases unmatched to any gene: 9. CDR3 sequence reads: CAISEGEWTGVGNTIYF. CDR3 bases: TGTGCCATCAGTGAAGGCGAGTGGACAGGGGTTGGAAACACCATATATTTT.

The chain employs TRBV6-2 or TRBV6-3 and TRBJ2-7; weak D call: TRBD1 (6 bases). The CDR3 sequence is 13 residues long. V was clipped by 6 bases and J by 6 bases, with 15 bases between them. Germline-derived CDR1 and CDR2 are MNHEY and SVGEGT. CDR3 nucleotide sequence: TGTGCCAGCAGCCTTACAGGGCCCGGCGAGCAGTACTTC. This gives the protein CASSLTGPGEQYF.

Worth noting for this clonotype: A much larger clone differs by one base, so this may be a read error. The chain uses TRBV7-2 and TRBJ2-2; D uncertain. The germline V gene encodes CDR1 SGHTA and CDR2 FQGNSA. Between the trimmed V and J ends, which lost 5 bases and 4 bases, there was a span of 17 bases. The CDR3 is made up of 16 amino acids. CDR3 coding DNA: TGTACCAGCAGCCCTAGGGCGATGGCAATCACCGGGGAGCTGTTTTTT. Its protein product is CTSSPRAMAITGELFF.